A single sample gave rise to the 28 T cell receptor beta chains below, sequenced in a study of blood T cell repertoires in COVID-19. Clones were sequenced by immunoSEQ multiplex PCR, and TCRdb holds only the in-frame ones, with some missing. The table includes under 200,000 clones, almost 85% detected once. Sample: peripheral blood. These receptors originate from a man between 18 and 29 years old with active or convalescent COVID-19.

CDR3 DNA: TGTGCCAGCAGTGATAGAGGACTCTCCTACAATGAGCAGTTCTTC. Translating it yields CASSDRGLSYNEQFF. The chain recombines TRBV2 with TRBJ2-1, with D perhaps TRBD2 (5 bases). Trimming pared 3 bases from V and 0 bases from J, leaving 9 bases between. The CDR3 spans 15 residues. CDR1 is SNHLY, CDR2 FYNNEI, per germline.

This chain connects TRBV2 to TRBJ1-1; D may be TRBD1 (6 bases). The CDR3 is 13 residues long. Germline-derived CDR1 and CDR2 are SNHLY and FYNNEI. V lost 9 bases and J 0 bases, leaving 11 bases between the germline ends. CDR3 in amino acids: CASQDSVNTEAFF. CDR3 nucleotides: TGTGCCAGTCAGGACAGTGTGAACACTGAAGCTTTCTTT. Full variable domain (remainder filled in from reference TRBV2 and TRBJ1-1): EPEVTQTPSHQVTQMGQEVILRCVPISNHLYFYWYRQILGQKVEFLVSFYNNEISEKSEIFDDQFSVERPDGSNFTLKIRSTKLEDSAMYFCASQDSVNTEAFFGQGTRLTVV.

This chain uses TRBV19 with TRBJ1-2; D remains unclear. The germline V and J ends were trimmed by 3 bases and 3 bases, with 11 bases remaining between them. This CDR3 has 14 amino acids. Germline loops: CDR1 LNHDA, CDR2 SQIVND (reference sequence). The CDR3 here is CASSIRGRDYGYTF. In nucleotides, the CDR3 is TGTGCCAGTAGTATTCGGGGTAGAGACTATGGCTACACCTTC. Based on the CDR3 plus reference TRBV19 and TRBJ1-2, the full variable domain is DGGITQSPKYLFRKEGQNVTLSCEQNLNHDAMYWYRQDPGQGLRLIYYSQIVNDFQKGDIAEGYSVSREKKESFPLTVTSAQKNPTAFYLCASSIRGRDYGYTFGSGTRLTVV.

The V gene is TRBV7-9, the J gene TRBJ2-7, with 13 bases fitting TRBD2. CDR3 length equals 15 residues. J was trimmed by 5 bases and V by 3 bases; bases with no gene match: 4. CDR1 and CDR2 from the germline V gene are SEHNR and FQNEAQ (reference sequence). CDR3 DNA: TGTGCCAGCAGCTTGACTAGCGGGGGGAACAACGAGCAGTACTTC. This sequence encodes CASSLTSGGNNEQYF.

J is TRBJ1-6 and V is TRBV3-1 (or the pseudogene TRBV3-2); TRBD1 aligns across 7 bases. The J segment lost 7 bases and the V segment lost 1 base, leaving 1 base of the junction unmatched. Germline loops: CDR1 LGHDT, CDR2 YNNKEL (reference sequence). There are 14 residues in the CDR3. DNA for the CDR3: TGTGCCAGCAGCCAAGGGACAGGCAATTCACCCCTCCACTTT. This translates into CASSQGTGNSPLHF.

This chain uses TRBV5-1 with TRBJ2-3, with 7 positions matching TRBD2. This CDR3 spans 17 amino acids. The germline gives CDR1 SGHRS, CDR2 YFSETQ. V shed 1 base, J shed 4 bases, and the junction held 12 bases outside the gene matches. As DNA, the CDR3 is TGCGCCAGCAGCTTGCCGCGACTTGGCGGGAGTGCAGATACGCAGTATTTT. Its protein product is CASSLPRLGGSADTQYF.

This clone was detected a few times. The V and J genes are TRBV4-1 and TRBJ1-6, with D perhaps TRBD1 (5 bases). The CDR3 has 14 amino acids. The V gene's germline CDR1 is MGHRA and CDR2 YSYEKL. Deletions cut 2 bases from V and 10 bases from J, with 12 bases between. CDR3 sequence reads: CASSQPAGLSPLHF. In DNA, the CDR3 is TGCGCCAGCAGCCAACCGGCAGGGTTGTCACCCCTCCACTTT.

The chain is built from TRBV28 and TRBJ1-2; 9 bases are a match to TRBD1. The CDR3 consists of 12 residues. J lost 7 bases, V lost 6 bases, and 3 bases had no gene match. Germline-derived CDR1 and CDR2 are MDHEN and SYDVKM. The DNA for the CDR3 is TGTGCCAGCAGGGACAGGGGAATTGGCTACACCTTC. It encodes CASRDRGIGYTF.

CDR3 DNA: TGTGCCAGCAGTGGAGCCAGACTAGCAGCTAGCACAGATACGCAGTATTTT. Its protein is CASSGARLAASTDTQYF. The V call is TRBV6-1, the J call TRBJ2-3, with 7 positions matching TRBD2. CDR3 length: 17 amino acids. Per germline, CDR1 MNHNS and CDR2 SASEGT. Trimming took 4 bases from V and 0 from J; bases not matched to a gene: 10.

The chain combines TRBV3-1 (or the pseudogene TRBV3-2) with TRBJ2-3; TRBD1 agrees at 9 bases. Germline loops: CDR1 LGHDT, CDR2 YNNKEL (reference sequence). The V gene end was trimmed by 4 bases and the J gene end by 8 bases; junction bases not matched to a gene: 10. The CDR3 loop spans 15 amino acids. The chain's CDR3 is CASSPGTGYLTTQYF. In nucleotides, the CDR3 is TGTGCCAGCAGCCCTGGGACAGGGTATCTTACTACGCAGTATTTT.

Concerning this clone itself: The sample contains more than one DNA sequence encoding this CDR3. This chain links TRBV18 with TRBJ1-4; D remains unclear. V was clipped by 2 bases and J by 5 bases, with 6 bases between them. CDR3 length: 13 residues. Germline V gene lookup returns CDR1 KGHSH and CDR2 LQKENI. The CDR3 loop reads CASSPGGNEKLFF. The CDR3 bases are TGTGCCAGCTCACCAGGAGGGAATGAAAAACTGTTTTTT.

CDR3 amino acids: CASSLVAGLGNYGYTF. DNA of the CDR3: TGTGCCAGCAGCTTAGTGGCAGGCTTGGGTAACTATGGCTACACCTTC. V and J are TRBV7-9 and TRBJ1-2, with unresolved D. CDR3 length: 16 residues. Germline CDR1 is SEHNR and CDR2 is FQNEAQ (reference sequence). V lost 1 base and J lost 1, with 13 bases in between.

The V call is TRBV18, the J call TRBJ2-5; D uncertain. V was shortened by 0 bases and J by 4 bases, with 3 bases between the two germline ends. CDR1 and CDR2 from the germline V gene are KGHSH and LQKENI. This CDR3 is built from 12 residues. The CDR3 nucleotides read TGTGCCAGCTCACCACCCCTAGAGACCCAGTACTTC. Translating gives CASSPPLETQYF. The variable domain in full, completed from reference TRBV18 and TRBJ2-5, reads NAGVMQNPRHLVRRRGQEARLRCSPMKGHSHVYWYRQLPEEGLKFMVYLQKENIIDESGMPKERFSAEFPKEGPSILRIQQVVRGDSAAYFCASSPPLETQYFGPGTRLLVL.

CDR3 loop: CASSQPGSYEQYF. CDR3 sequence (DNA): TGTGCCAGCAGCCAACCGGGTTCTTACGAGCAGTACTTC. This chain uses TRBV14 with TRBJ2-7; D gene ambiguous. Germline V gene sequence: CDR1 SGHDN, CDR2 FVKESK. V lost 2 bases and J 4 bases, leaving 9 bases between the germline ends. This CDR3 spans 13 amino acids.

The rearrangement links TRBV5-1 to TRBJ2-2, with TRBD1 matching 10 bases. The trim removed 5 bases at V and 3 bases at J, leaving 7 bases unmatched. The germline gives CDR1 SGHRS, CDR2 YFSETQ. There are 16 residues in the CDR3. The CDR3 loop is CASSRAGTGDTGELFF. The CDR3 region has the DNA TGCGCCAGCAGTAGGGCCGGGACAGGGGACACCGGGGAGCTGTTTTTT.

V is TRBV6-1 and J is TRBJ2-7; 11 bases align to TRBD2. CDR3 length: 15 amino acids. Germline CDR1 is MNHNS and CDR2 is SASEGT. Unmatched junction bases numbered 3, after V lost 3 bases and J lost 2 bases. CDR3 coding DNA: TGTGCCAGCAGTGACACGACTAGCGGGACCTACGAGCAGTACTTC. It specifies CASSDTTSGTYEQYF.

This clone was seen a handful of times. The chain employs TRBV7-2 and TRBJ2-7; TRBD2 matches at 13 bases. Losses at the gene ends were 1 base for V and 3 bases for J; bases not matched to a gene: 12. The CDR3 runs 19 residues. CDR1 is SGHTA, CDR2 FQGNSA, per germline. The CDR3 DNA follows: TGTGCCAGCAGCTTAGATCCTGCGGGACTAGCGGGACCTTTCTACGAGCAGTACTTC. Translating gives CASSLDPAGLAGPFYEQYF.

This chain uses TRBV6-5 with TRBJ1-5; D is unresolved. The CDR3 totals 13 residues. Germline loops: CDR1 MNHEY, CDR2 SVGAGI. V was clipped by 8 bases and J by 4 bases, with 12 bases between them. The CDR3 region has the DNA TGTGCCAGCCGACCCGGGTCAAATCAGCCCCAGCATTTT. Translated: CASRPGSNQPQHF.

The J gene is TRBJ2-3, the V gene TRBV19; 7 positions agree with TRBD1. The CDR3 spans 17 residues. The germline gives CDR1 LNHDA, CDR2 SQIVND (reference sequence). The junction had 11 bases not matched to a gene; V was cut back by 5 bases and J by 0 bases. Here the CDR3 reads CASSHLGTAFSTDTQYF. CDR3 coding DNA: TGTGCCAGTAGTCACCTCGGGACAGCTTTTAGCACAGATACGCAGTATTTT.

This chain uses TRBV5-1 with TRBJ2-5; no definite D call. The CDR3 is made up of 12 amino acids. V lost 0 bases to trimming and J lost 7 bases, with 7 bases between them. In germline, CDR1 is SGHRS, CDR2 YFSETQ. The chain's CDR3 is CASSLAGGTQYF. Here the CDR3 DNA reads TGCGCCAGCAGCTTGGCCGGTGGGACCCAGTACTTC.

The genes are TRBV3-1 (or the pseudogene TRBV3-2) and TRBJ2-1, with D uncertain. Per the germline V gene, CDR1 is LGHDT and CDR2 is YNNKEL (reference sequence). The CDR3 contains 14 residues. V lost 4 bases, J lost 8 bases, and 15 bases lay in between. As DNA, the CDR3 is TGTGCCAGCAGCCGGAACCGAGGAGTTGATGAGCAGTTCTTC. Its protein product is CASSRNRGVDEQFF.

V is TRBV3-1 (or the pseudogene TRBV3-2) and J is TRBJ2-1; D is possibly TRBD1 (5 bases). Between the trimmed V and J ends, which lost 2 bases and 15 bases, there was a span of 11 bases. CDR3 length: 11 residues. The germline CDR1 and CDR2 sequences are LGHDT and YNNKEL (reference sequence). CDR3 DNA: TGTGCCAGCAGCCAATCAGGGATGAGGTTCTTC. It codes for CASSQSGMRFF.

The J gene is TRBJ2-5, the V gene TRBV7-2; 11 nucleotides line up with TRBD1. Trimming at V came to 3 bases and at J to 5 bases, leaving 8 bases not matched to a gene. CDR3 length: 16 residues. In germline, CDR1 is SGHTA, CDR2 FQGNSA. The CDR3 reads CASSLAGTGGLETQYF. The CDR3 DNA is TGTGCCAGCAGCTTGGCAGGGACAGGGGGATTGGAGACCCAGTACTTC. Together with reference TRBV7-2 and TRBJ2-5, the CDR3 gives the full variable domain: GAGVSQSPSNKVTEKGKDVELRCDPISGHTALYWYRQSLGQGLEFLIYFQGNSAPDKSGLPSDRFSAERTGGSVSTLTIQRTQQEDSAVYLCASSLAGTGGLETQYFGPGTRLLVL.

This clone appeared many times. V is TRBV19 and J is TRBJ1-5; D perhaps matches TRBD1 (5 bases). This CDR3 has 15 residues. Trimming pared 5 bases from V and 5 bases from J, leaving 16 bases between. From germline, CDR1 is LNHDA and CDR2 SQIVND (reference sequence). Here the CDR3 reads CASSGGEPSYQPQHF. CDR3 in DNA: TGTGCCAGTAGTGGGGGGGAGCCCTCCTATCAGCCCCAGCATTTT.

This chain links TRBV18 with TRBJ2-7; D is ambiguous. Germline V lookup: CDR1 KGHSH, CDR2 LQKENI. The length of the CDR3 is 15 residues. V was trimmed by 0 bases and J by 3 bases, leaving 12 bases between them. The CDR3 DNA sequence: TGTGCCAGCTCACCACCGGTGCAGAACCTCTACGAGCAGTACTTC. It codes for CASSPPVQNLYEQYF. Supplemented by reference TRBV18 and TRBJ2-7, the full variable domain reads NAGVMQNPRHLVRRRGQEARLRCSPMKGHSHVYWYRQLPEEGLKFMVYLQKENIIDESGMPKERFSAEFPKEGPSILRIQQVVRGDSAAYFCASSPPVQNLYEQYFGPGTRLTVT.

The chain carries TRBV28 and TRBJ1-4; 10 bases line up with TRBD1. The V and J ends lost 5 bases and 2 bases, in that order; junction bases with no gene match: 8. Germline V lookup: CDR1 MDHEN, CDR2 SYDVKM. The CDR3 is 17 residues long. The CDR3 protein is CASSRQGAVWTNEKLFF. The CDR3 DNA reads as TGTGCCAGCAGTCGACAGGGGGCCGTCTGGACTAATGAAAAACTGTTTTTT.

The gene calls are TRBV5-4 and TRBJ2-1, with D possibly matching TRBD2 (6 bases). Germline V gives CDR1 SGHNT, CDR2 YYREEE (reference sequence). The CDR3 covers 14 residues. Trimming took 3 bases from V and 8 from J, leaving 15 bases between them. DNA of the CDR3: TGTGCCAGCAGCTCTTCGCTAGCGTTCGATGAGCAGTTCTTC. Translated: CASSSSLAFDEQFF.

The rearrangement uses TRBV5-1 and TRBJ1-5; the match to TRBD1 covers 9 bases. This CDR3 contains 15 residues. V was pared by 0 bases and J by 5 bases, with 3 bases of the junction left unmatched. CDR1 SGHRS and CDR2 YFSETQ come from the germline V gene. The CDR3: CASSLGTGADQPQHF. Written as DNA, the CDR3 is TGCGCCAGCAGCTTGGGGACAGGGGCGGATCAGCCCCAGCATTTT.